In its sample, the clone carrying this T cell receptor (beta chain) was seen a few times. Its matching antigen is unknown. The data are from a study of circulating and synovial CD4+ cells in juvenile arthritis. Sequenced samples came from active juvenile idiopathic arthritis patients. Study-wide findings and caveats: Vbeta family usage analysis did not detect the pathogenic-like versus bulk difference. These repertoires were less diverse than bulk blood CD4 repertoires. These blood cells shared more CDR3 sequences with synovium than bulk blood.

Some clones are missing from TCRdb's copy, which holds only in-frame ones; the method was immunoSEQ multiplex PCR. The sample carries about 14,000 clones, approximately 88% recorded once. This CDR3 is built from 15 residues. Germline V gene lookup returns CDR1 MDHEN and CDR2 SYDVKM. The V gene lost 4 bases and the J gene lost 1 base, with 14 bases spanning the gap. The chain combines TRBV28 with TRBJ2-7; D perhaps matches TRBD1 (6 bases). The sample taken for sequencing was CD4+ T cells from synovial fluid. This receptor was obtained from a human patient with juvenile idiopathic arthritis. Some clones in this sample may be carry-over from other donors' samples. The CDR3 bases are TGTGCCAGCAGTTCTATTGACAGGCCATCCTACGAGCAGTACTTC. Encoded protein: CASSSIDRPSYEQYF.